One sample yielded the 2 T cell receptor beta chains listed below, sequenced in a study of T cell repertoires in cytomegalovirus infection. TCRdb itself ran the reads through MiXCR, one entry per CDR3 protein. This table holds about 400,000 distinct CDR3 sequences, roughly 18% found once. The sequencing input was PBMCs. The receptor source for this set is a human donor in good health (CMV status not recorded). Some clones in this sample may be carry-over from other donors' samples.

This clonotype was recorded many times. The genes are TRBV27 and TRBJ1-2; TRBD1 matches 8 bases. Unmatched junction bases numbered 20, after V lost 5 bases and J lost 9 bases. Germline values: CDR1 MNHEY, CDR2 SMNVEV (reference sequence). The CDR3 has 17 residues. As DNA, the CDR3 is TGTGCCAGCAGTCCCCTCAACCTTGGGACAGGCCAAGCACGCTACACCTTC. Protein product: CASSPLNLGTGQARYTF.

The J gene is TRBJ2-2, the V gene TRBV11-2; D is perhaps TRBD2 (6 bases). The CDR3 is made up of 13 amino acids. CDR1 is SGHAT, CDR2 FQNNGV, per germline. V shed 5 bases and J shed 6 bases, with 10 bases lying between them. The DNA of the CDR3 is TGTGCCAGCAGCAGACTAGTTGCCGGGGAGCTGTTTTTT. Translating it yields CASSRLVAGELFF.